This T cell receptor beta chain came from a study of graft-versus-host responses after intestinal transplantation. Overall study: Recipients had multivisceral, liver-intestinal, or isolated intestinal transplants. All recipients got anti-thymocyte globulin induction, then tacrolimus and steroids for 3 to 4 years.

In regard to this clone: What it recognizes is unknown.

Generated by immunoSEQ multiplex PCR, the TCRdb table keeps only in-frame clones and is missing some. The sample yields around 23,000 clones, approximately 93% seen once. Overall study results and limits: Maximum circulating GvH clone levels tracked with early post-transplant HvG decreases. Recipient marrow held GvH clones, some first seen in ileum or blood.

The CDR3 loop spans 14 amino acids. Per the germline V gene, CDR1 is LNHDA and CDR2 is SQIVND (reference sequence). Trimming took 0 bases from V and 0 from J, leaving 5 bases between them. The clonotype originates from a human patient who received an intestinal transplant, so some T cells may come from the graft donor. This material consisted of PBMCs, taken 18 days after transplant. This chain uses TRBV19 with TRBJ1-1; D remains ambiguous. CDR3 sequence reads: CASSIEPLNTEAFF. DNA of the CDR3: TGTGCCAGTAGTATAGAGCCGCTGAACACTGAAGCTTTCTTT.